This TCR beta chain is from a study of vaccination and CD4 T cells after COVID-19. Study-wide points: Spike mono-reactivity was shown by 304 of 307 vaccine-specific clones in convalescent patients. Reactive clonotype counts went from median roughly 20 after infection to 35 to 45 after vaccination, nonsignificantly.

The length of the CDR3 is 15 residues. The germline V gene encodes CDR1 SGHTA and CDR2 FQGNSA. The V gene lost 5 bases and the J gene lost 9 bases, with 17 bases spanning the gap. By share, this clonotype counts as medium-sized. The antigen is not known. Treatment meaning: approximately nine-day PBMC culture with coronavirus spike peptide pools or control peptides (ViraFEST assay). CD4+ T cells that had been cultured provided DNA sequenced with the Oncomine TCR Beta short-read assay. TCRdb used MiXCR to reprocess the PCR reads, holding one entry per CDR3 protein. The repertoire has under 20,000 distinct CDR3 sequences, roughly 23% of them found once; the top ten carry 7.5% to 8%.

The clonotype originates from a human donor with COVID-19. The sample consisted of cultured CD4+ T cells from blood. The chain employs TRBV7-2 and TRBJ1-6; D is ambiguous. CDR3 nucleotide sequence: TGTGCCAGCAGCCCTTCGCGGGGAGTTGGTTCACCCCTCCACTTT. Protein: CASSPSRGVGSPLHF.